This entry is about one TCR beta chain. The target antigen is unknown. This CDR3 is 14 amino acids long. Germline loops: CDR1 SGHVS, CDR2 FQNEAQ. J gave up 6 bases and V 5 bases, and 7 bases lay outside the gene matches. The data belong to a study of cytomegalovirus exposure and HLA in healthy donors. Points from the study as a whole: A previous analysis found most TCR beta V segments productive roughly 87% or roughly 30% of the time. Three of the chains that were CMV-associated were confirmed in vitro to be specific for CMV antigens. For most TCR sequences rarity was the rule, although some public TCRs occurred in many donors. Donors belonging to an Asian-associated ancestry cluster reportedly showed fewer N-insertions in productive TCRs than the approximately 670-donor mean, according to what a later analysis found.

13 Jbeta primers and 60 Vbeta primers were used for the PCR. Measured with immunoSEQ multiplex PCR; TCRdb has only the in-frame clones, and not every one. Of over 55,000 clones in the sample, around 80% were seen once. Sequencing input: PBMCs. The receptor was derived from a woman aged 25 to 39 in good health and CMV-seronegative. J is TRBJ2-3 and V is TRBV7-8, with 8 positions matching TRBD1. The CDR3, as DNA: TGTGCCAGCAGCCTTCGGACAGGGATGGATACGCAGTATTTT. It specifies CASSLRTGMDTQYF.